The text below deals with one T cell receptor (beta chain). Its antigen remains unknown. Trimming removed 6 bases from V and 0 bases from J; junction bases left unmatched: 4. The CDR3 consists of 14 residues. Germline V gene lookup returns CDR1 MNHNS and CDR2 SASEGT. This sample was included in a study of cytomegalovirus exposure and HLA in healthy donors. Turning to the study itself: HLA-typed donors were the source of approximately 88 million unique TCRs held in an early data release.

PCR used 60 Vbeta primers and 13 Jbeta primers. Only in-frame clones appear in the TCRdb table, and some are missing; sequencing was by immunoSEQ multiplex PCR. The profile shows approximately 70,000 clones, roughly 74% of them singletons. Study conclusions and caveats: Previous analysis showed most TCR beta V segments were productive about 90% or about 30% of the time.

The genes are TRBV6-1 and TRBJ1-1; 7 bases agree with TRBD1. Sequenced material: PBMCs. The sequence was collected from a woman aged 55-70 years in good health and CMV-seropositive. For the CDR3, the DNA is TGTGCCAGCAGGAGGACAGGATTGAACACTGAAGCTTTCTTT. This translates into CASRRTGLNTEAFF.